One sample yielded the 28 T cell receptor beta chains listed below, sequenced in a study of T cells in Graves' hyperthyroidism and ophthalmopathy. Authors of the study amplified TCR beta CDR3 regions from RNA transcripts. The primer set for the first-round RT-PCR of the TCR CDR3 was HTBI. TCRdb re-called the multiplex PCR reads through MiXCR, storing one row per CDR3 protein. This sample has around 520,000 distinct CDR3 sequences; around 15% occur once, and the top ten carry more than 11%. Input material: blood. Every receptor here comes from a woman in her thirties or forties with Graves' hyperthyroidism.

This clonotype was counted at least ten times. The rearrangement joins TRBV2 to TRBJ2-1; TRBD1 is a possible D gene (6 bases). This CDR3 has 15 residues. V gave up 1 base and J gave up 4 bases, with 11 bases separating them. Germline values: CDR1 SNHLY, CDR2 FYNNEI. DNA of the CDR3: TGTGCCAGCAGTGAAGGCAGGACAGCATACAATGAGCAGTTCTTC. Amino acids: CASSEGRTAYNEQFF.

This clonotype was observed at least ten times. J is TRBJ2-1 and V is TRBV6-1; unclear D gene. Germline assignment: CDR1 MNHNS and CDR2 SASEGT. Trimming took off 5 bases at V and 1 base at J, with 12 bases between the two ends. The CDR3 runs to 15 residues. As DNA, the CDR3 is TGTGCCAGCAGTCATGACGGTTTTTCCTACAATGAGCAGTTCTTC. Its protein is CASSHDGFSYNEQFF.

Many counts were recorded for this clonotype. The chain carries TRBV20-1 and TRBJ2-5; D ambiguous. The V gene lost 0 bases and the J gene lost 2 bases, with 13 bases spanning the gap. This CDR3 is built from 15 residues. The germline V gene encodes CDR1 DFQATT and CDR2 SNEGSKA (reference sequence). The CDR3 loop reads CSARDPGTEQETQYF. For the CDR3, the DNA is TGCAGTGCTAGAGATCCGGGTACTGAGCAAGAGACCCAGTACTTC.

At least ten counts were recorded for this clonotype. The gene calls are TRBV20-1 and TRBJ2-1; D is undetermined. The CDR3 runs 15 residues. CDR1 is DFQATT, CDR2 SNEGSKA, per germline (reference sequence). Trimming removed 3 bases from V and 2 bases from J, with 14 bases in between. Here the CDR3 reads CSARAIRGTYNEQFF. The CDR3 bases are TGCAGTGCTAGGGCGATCCGAGGCACCTACAATGAGCAGTTCTTC.

In this sample, this clonotype turned up many times. This chain connects TRBV7-2 to TRBJ2-1; no clear D gene. CDR3 length: 14 residues. CDR1 is SGHTA and CDR2 is FQGNSA in the germline V gene. The ends were cut back, 5 bases at V and 5 bases at J, with 13 bases in the middle. In DNA form, the CDR3 reads TGTGCCAGCAGCCGGTATGAGGTACACAATGAGCAGTTCTTC. Translating it yields CASSRYEVHNEQFF.

This clonotype was seen more than once but under ten times. The chain is built from TRBV7-2 and TRBJ1-2; tentatively, D is TRBD1 (6 bases). This CDR3 has 17 amino acids. Looked up from germline, CDR1 is SGHTA and CDR2 is FQGNSA. V was pared by 1 base and J by 3 bases, with 18 bases between. The CDR3, as DNA: TGTGCCAGCAGCTTAGAGGGGTATGGGGGGCGCGACTATGGCTACACCTTC. Translation gives CASSLEGYGGRDYGYTF.

This rearrangement joins TRBV19 to TRBJ1-1; a weak D match, TRBD1 (5 bases). The CDR3 extends over 13 amino acids. The V and J ends lost 1 base and 4 bases respectively, with 7 bases between them. Germline V lookup: CDR1 LNHDA, CDR2 SQIVND (reference sequence). The CDR3 DNA reads TGTGCCAGTAGTATAGTTGGGACCACTGAAGCTTTCTTT. This encodes CASSIVGTTEAFF. Based on the CDR3 plus reference TRBV19 and TRBJ1-1, the full variable domain is DGGITQSPKYLFRKEGQNVTLSCEQNLNHDAMYWYRQDPGQGLRLIYYSQIVNDFQKGDIAEGYSVSREKKESFPLTVTSAQKNPTAFYLCASSIVGTTEAFFGQGTRLTVV.

CDR3 sequence reads: CAWSREDTQYF. The CDR3 DNA reads as TGTGCCTGGAGCAGGGAAGATACGCAGTATTTT. The V call is TRBV30, the J call TRBJ2-3, with a possible D match to TRBD1 (5 bases). CDR1 and CDR2 from the germline V gene are GTSNPN and SVGIG (reference sequence). Deletions cut 3 bases from V and 5 bases from J, with 6 bases between. This CDR3 is built from 11 residues.

This clonotype showed up just a few times. The V call is TRBV19, the J call TRBJ1-5; D is unresolved. This CDR3 spans 13 amino acids. CDR1 is LNHDA and CDR2 is SQIVND in the germline V gene (reference sequence). Trimming took 7 bases from V and 0 from J, leaving 7 bases between them. Written as DNA, the CDR3 is TGTGCCAGTAATGTCGCTAGCAATCAGCCCCAGCATTTT. It specifies CASNVASNQPQHF.

This clonotype came up many times. The J gene is TRBJ2-1, the V gene TRBV6-5, with D uncertain. The germline V and J ends were trimmed by 0 bases and 7 bases, with 13 bases remaining between them. This CDR3 contains 15 residues. CDR1 MNHEY and CDR2 SVGAGI come from the germline V gene. As DNA, the CDR3 is TGTGCCAGCAGTTACTCAGGGTTTCGTTCTAATGAGCAGTTCTTC. It yields the protein CASSYSGFRSNEQFF.

This clonotype has a count of ten or more. The genes are TRBV2 and TRBJ1-1; D unresolved. Per the germline V gene, CDR1 is SNHLY and CDR2 is FYNNEI. The CDR3 runs to 15 residues. Trimming took 4 bases from V and 3 from J, leaving 15 bases between them. Here the CDR3 DNA reads TGTGCCAGCAGTGCCCCGAGAGGAACCCACACTGAAGCTTTCTTT. It yields the protein CASSAPRGTHTEAFF. The full variable domain, with the rest looked up from reference TRBV2 and TRBJ1-1, is EPEVTQTPSHQVTQMGQEVILRCVPISNHLYFYWYRQILGQKVEFLVSFYNNEISEKSEIFDDQFSVERPDGSNFTLKIRSTKLEDSAMYFCASSAPRGTHTEAFFGQGTRLTVV.

The chain couples TRBV6-5 to TRBJ2-7, with a tentative D call TRBD1 (5 bases). The V end lost 0 bases, the J end lost 6 bases, and 12 bases lay between the germline ends. CDR1 is MNHEY, CDR2 SVGAGI, per germline. CDR3 length equals 14 residues. CDR3: CASSYSGRVAEQYF. CDR3 DNA: TGTGCCAGCAGTTACTCGGGCAGGGTAGCCGAGCAGTACTTC.

This clonotype was seen repeatedly, ten times or more. The rearrangement joins TRBV18 to TRBJ2-7; D uncertain. The V gene lost 4 bases and the J gene lost 7 bases, with 14 bases spanning the gap. This CDR3 is built from 13 residues. Germline V CDR1 and CDR2: KGHSH, LQKENI. The CDR3 nucleotides are TGTGCCAGCTCACGGGTCCTCGATGGGGAGCAGTACTTC. Protein product: CASSRVLDGEQYF.

Many counts were recorded for this clonotype. The chain has TRBV20-1 and TRBJ2-1; D may be TRBD2 (6 bases). The germline V gene encodes CDR1 DFQATT and CDR2 SNEGSKA (reference sequence). V was cut by 0 bases and J by 12 bases, with 18 bases left in between. The CDR3 runs to 14 residues. CDR3 region: CSARDSTTVRGQFF. For the CDR3, the DNA is TGCAGTGCTAGAGATTCAACAACAGTGCGGGGGCAGTTCTTC.

The chain recombines TRBV28 with TRBJ2-2; 12 nucleotides agree with TRBD2. Germline values: CDR1 MDHEN, CDR2 SYDVKM. CDR3 size: 17 residues. The V and J ends lost 3 bases and 3 bases, in that order; junction bases with no gene match: 5. Written as DNA, the CDR3 is TGTGCCAGCAGTTTCTCCCGACTAGCGGGAGACACCGGGGAGCTGTTTTTT. Amino acids: CASSFSRLAGDTGELFF. Full variable domain (rest looked up from reference TRBV28 and TRBJ2-2): DVKVTQSSRYLVKRTGEKVFLECVQDMDHENMFWYRQDPGLGLRLIYFSYDVKMKEKGDIPEGYSVSREKKERFSLILESASTNQTSMYLCASSFSRLAGDTGELFFGEGSRLTVL.

In its sample, this clonotype was seen a few times. The gene calls are TRBV9 and TRBJ1-6, with D unclear. Germline values: CDR1 SGDLS, CDR2 YYNGEE. V lost 3 bases and J lost 0, with 16 bases in between. This CDR3 has 18 residues. The CDR3 is CASSARGQEGSYNSPLHF. The CDR3 bases are TGTGCCAGCAGCGCCCGCGGGCAAGAGGGCTCCTATAATTCACCCCTCCACTTT. The variable domain in full, with the rest retrieved from reference TRBV9 and TRBJ1-6, is DSGVTQTPKHLITATGQRVTLRCSPRSGDLSVYWYQQSLDQGLQFLIQYYNGEERAKGNILERFSAQQFPDLHSELNLSSLELGDSALYFCASSARGQEGSYNSPLHFGNGTRLTVT.

The CDR3 protein is CASSLGGIGTEAFF. The CDR3 coding sequence is TGTGCCAGTAGTCTCGGGGGCATCGGAACTGAAGCTTTCTTT. The chain employs TRBV19 and TRBJ1-1; D may be TRBD1 (6 bases). Deletions cut 5 bases from V and 5 bases from J, with 15 bases between. This CDR3 is 14 amino acids long. The V gene's germline CDR1 is LNHDA and CDR2 SQIVND (reference sequence).

This clonotype was seen repeatedly, ten times or more. The chain recombines TRBV20-1 with TRBJ1-2; 7 nucleotides line up with TRBD1. With 1 base clipped from V and 4 bases from J, the junction kept 9 bases outside the gene matches. There are 15 residues in the CDR3. From germline, CDR1 is DFQATT and CDR2 SNEGSKA (reference sequence). The CDR3 is CSARAEQGLRYGYTF. The CDR3 DNA reads TGCAGTGCTAGAGCCGAACAGGGGTTACGCTATGGCTACACCTTC.

This clonotype was seen many times. The chain joins TRBV12-3 or TRBV12-4 to TRBJ2-5, with 10 bases lining up with TRBD2. J lost 4 bases, V lost 0 bases, and 8 bases had no gene match. The CDR3 is made up of 17 amino acids. CDR3 amino acids: CASSLAQGTSAGETQYF. CDR3 in DNA: TGTGCCAGCAGTTTAGCGCAAGGGACTAGCGCTGGAGAGACCCAGTACTTC.

This clonotype was seen ten or more times. V usage is TRBV5-1 and J usage is TRBJ1-1; the D gene is possibly TRBD1 (6 bases). Germline V gene data show CDR1 as SGHRS and CDR2 as YFSETQ. V lost 1 base and J lost 3, with 19 bases in between. CDR3 length: 17 amino acids. The DNA of the CDR3 is TGCGCCAGCAGCTTGACTCACTTTGGGGGCGCGGACACTGAAGCTTTCTTT. Protein sequence: CASSLTHFGGADTEAFF. Combining the CDR3 with reference TRBV5-1 and TRBJ1-1 gives the whole variable domain KAGVTQTPRYLIKTRGQQVTLSCSPISGHRSVSWYQQTPGQGLQFLFEYFSETQRNKGNFPGRFSGRQFSNSRSEMNVSTLELGDSALYLCASSLTHFGGADTEAFFGQGTRLTVV.

The chain joins TRBV19 to TRBJ1-1; 9 positions match TRBD1. The V gene's germline CDR1 is LNHDA and CDR2 SQIVND (reference sequence). The CDR3 sequence is 16 residues long. V trimming: 5 bases; J trimming: 3 bases; junction bases outside the gene matches: 10. The CDR3 DNA follows: TGTGCCAGTAGTCTCCTCGACAGGGGGTTTTACACTGAAGCTTTCTTT. It encodes CASSLLDRGFYTEAFF.

At least ten counts were recorded for this clonotype. The chain employs TRBV12-3 or TRBV12-4 and TRBJ1-3; D remains unclear. The CDR3 extends over 15 amino acids. V was clipped by 2 bases and J by 4 bases, with 12 bases between them. The CDR3: CASSLSAASGNTIYF. DNA for the CDR3: TGTGCCAGCAGTTTAAGTGCGGCGTCCGGAAACACCATATATTTT.

The V gene is TRBV19, the J gene TRBJ2-2; 8 bases fit TRBD1. V shed 10 bases and J 1 base; nucleotides not matched to a gene: 8. The CDR3 runs to 15 residues. Germline V gene data show CDR1 as LNHDA and CDR2 as SQIVND (reference sequence). CDR3 residues: CATIPQGVNTGELFF. The CDR3 DNA reads as TGTGCCACTATACCACAGGGGGTGAACACCGGGGAGCTGTTTTTT.

In regard to this clonotype: A much larger clone lies one base from this, so it may be a read error. The chain employs TRBV2 and TRBJ1-1; 7 bases agree with TRBD1. Germline loops: CDR1 SNHLY, CDR2 FYNNEI. This CDR3 spans 14 amino acids. The J segment lost 4 bases and the V segment lost 4 bases, leaving 6 bases of the junction unmatched. The CDR3, as DNA: TGTGCCAGCAGTGCACAGGGGAGAGGCACTGAAGCTTTCTTT. Its protein product is CASSAQGRGTEAFF.

This clonotype was seen many times. The gene calls are TRBV29-1 and TRBJ2-1; 7 bases line up with TRBD1. The CDR3 extends over 13 amino acids. Trimming cost V 4 bases and J 4 bases; bases outside gene matches: 4. Germline CDR1 SQVTM, CDR2 ANQGSEA. The CDR3 loop reads CSVGKQGYNEQFF. CDR3 DNA sequence: TGCAGCGTTGGCAAACAGGGGTACAATGAGCAGTTCTTC.

This clonotype was seen ten or more times. The genes are TRBV7-9 and TRBJ2-3; D possibly corresponds to TRBD2 (6 bases). Looked up from germline, CDR1 is SEHNR and CDR2 is FQNEAQ (reference sequence). This CDR3 comprises 15 residues. V lost 5 bases, J lost 2 bases, and 14 bases lay in between. CDR3 coding DNA: TGTGCCAGCAGCCGACTAGGCACCCTCACAGATACGCAGTATTTT. As protein: CASSRLGTLTDTQYF.

This clonotype was counted ten times or more. The rearrangement joins TRBV28 to TRBJ2-7; 9 bases match TRBD1. After removal of 7 bases from V and 2 bases from J, the junction contained 9 bases not matched to a gene. There are 15 residues in the CDR3. CDR1 and CDR2 (germline): MDHEN, SYDVKM. The CDR3 nucleotides read TGTGCCAGCATCTCTGGGGGGACAGGGCCCTACGAGCAGTACTTC. It encodes CASISGGTGPYEQYF.

Many counts were recorded for this clonotype. The chain links TRBV12-3 or TRBV12-4 to TRBJ2-7, with D perhaps assigned TRBD1 or TRBD2 (5 bases each). The CDR3 has 14 residues. The V and J ends lost 2 bases and 5 bases respectively, with 13 bases between them. The CDR3 coding sequence is TGTGCCAGCAGTTTACAGGGCTTAGCGCACGAGCAGTACTTC. Translated, it gives CASSLQGLAHEQYF.